Presented here are 11 T cell receptor beta chains from one specimen sequenced in a study of monozygotic twins with inflammatory bowel disease. TCRdb reprocessed the 5' RACE reads and keeps a single row for each CDR3 protein, giving no DNA. Here the sample table reports fewer than 450,000 distinct CDR3 sequences. Source material: blood. These TCRs come from a human donor with ulcerative colitis or Crohn's disease, or a healthy co-twin of an affected twin (not recorded which).

The J gene is TRBJ1-1, the V gene TRBV7-9; the D call from TCRdb, TRBD1, cannot be confirmed without DNA. The length of the CDR3 is 16 residues. CDR1 is SEHNR and CDR2 is FQNEAQ in the germline V gene (reference sequence). The chain's CDR3 is CASNPRGRGPGTEAFF.

This sequence joins TRBV5-1 and TRBJ2-5; TCRdb names TRBD2, which stays unverified in the absence of DNA. The CDR3 length is 17 residues. Germline CDR1 reads SGHRS; CDR2 reads YFSETQ. The CDR3 reads CASSSGTSGGIQETQYF.

The V gene is TRBV10-3, the J gene TRBJ1-2; TCRdb selects TRBD1, and the lack of DNA leaves this call unchecked. CDR3 size: 13 residues. CDR1 ENHRY and CDR2 SYGVKD come from the germline V gene. CDR3 protein: CAINLDRVGGYTF.

This rearrangement joins TRBV7-3 to TRBJ2-6; TCRdb gives TRBD2 as the D gene, but with no DNA this cannot be confirmed. This CDR3 has 18 amino acids. Germline CDR1 is SGHTA and CDR2 is FQGTGA. The CDR3 region is CASSSGLAGLTGANVLTF.

This rearrangement joins TRBV6-5 to TRBJ1-1; without DNA, the TCRdb call of TRBD1 cannot be checked. Per germline, CDR1 MNHEY and CDR2 SVGAGI. This CDR3 is 11 amino acids long. The CDR3 loop reads CASSFGRAAFF.

This chain connects TRBV5-1 to TRBJ2-7; checking the TCRdb D call of TRBD1 is not possible without DNA. Germline-derived CDR1 and CDR2 are SGHRS and YFSETQ. This CDR3 region has 15 residues. The CDR3 sequence is CASSLVRGQGYEQYF.

The chain employs TRBV4-1 and TRBJ2-1; as DNA is missing, the TRBD1 call by TCRdb cannot be tested. Germline V gene sequence: CDR1 MGHRA, CDR2 YSYEKL. There are 15 residues in the CDR3. The CDR3 region is CASSPSGAIYNEQFF.

The rearrangement joins TRBV12-3 or TRBV12-4 to TRBJ2-3. The CDR3 contains 13 residues. The chain's CDR3 is CASSRLATDTQYF.

This chain joins TRBV4-3 and TRBJ2-3; there is no DNA to check the TCRdb D call of TRBD2. This CDR3 is built from 18 residues. Germline V CDR1 and CDR2: LGHNA, YSLEER. The CDR3 sequence is CASSQDPWTSGGADTQYF.

V is TRBV12-3 or TRBV12-4 and J is TRBJ1-5; as DNA is missing, the TRBD1 call by TCRdb cannot be tested. This CDR3 is 15 amino acids long. The chain's CDR3 is CASSLAQGRNQPQHF.

This chain's CDR3 is CASSQAPSGGGTDTQYF. V is TRBV3-1 and J is TRBJ2-3; with no DNA, the TCRdb D assignment of TRBD2 cannot be verified. The CDR3 is 17 residues long. CDR1 and CDR2 from the germline V gene are LGHDT and YNNKEL (reference sequence).